These 4 T cell receptor beta chains were sequenced from one sample in a study of shared clonotypes between healthy human individuals (dated by TCRdb to 2020 to 2021). Library generation was performed with the immunoSEQ multiplex PCR assay. TCRdb limited this immuneACCESS table to in-frame rearrangements with V and J called. A share of clones is missing; checked studies link under half to unresolved V genes, and the rest is unexplained. The table for this sample lists hundreds of thousands of clones; under 80% of them were counted only once. Less than 2% of the sample belongs to the ten largest clones. Sequenced material: memory CD4+ T cells sorted from blood. The cell subset or site tag for this specimen amounts to: CD45RA-negative fraction. The receptors come from a young woman in good health.

J is TRBJ2-1 and V is TRBV5-5; D call uncertain. Germline V gene lookup returns CDR1 SGHKS and CDR2 YYEKEE (reference sequence). The V and J ends lost 4 bases and 14 bases respectively, with 19 bases between them. This CDR3 is 13 amino acids long. CDR3 nucleotide sequence: TGTGCCAGCAGCAACCTAAGACTTGGGCCTAAGTTCTTC. This translates into CASSNLRLGPKFF.

This chain joins TRBV28 and TRBJ1-2, with D unclear. The germline V and J ends were trimmed by 6 bases and 7 bases, with 21 bases remaining between them. CDR1 and CDR2 (germline): MDHEN, SYDVKM. This CDR3 comprises 15 residues. The CDR3 nucleotides are TGTGCCAGCAGCGCCAGTCGGGCCGGCCCTGCTGGCTACACCTTC. Protein product: CASSASRAGPAGYTF.

The V call is TRBV11-3, the J call TRBJ1-1; TRBD1 might be the D (6 bases). Trimming took off 5 bases at V and 5 bases at J, with 18 bases between the two ends. From germline, CDR1 is SGHNT and CDR2 YENEEA. CDR3 length equals 15 residues. The CDR3 sequence is CASSPEQGRRTEAFF. The CDR3 DNA reads as TGTGCCAGCAGCCCGGAACAGGGAAGGAGGACTGAAGCTTTCTTT.

Details on this clone: The sample contains more than one DNA sequence encoding this CDR3. Written as DNA, the CDR3 is TGCGCCAGCAGCTTGTCCACTAGCGGATACAATGAGCAGTTCTTC. This gives the protein CASSLSTSGYNEQFF. This sequence joins TRBV5-1 and TRBJ2-1; 8 bases fit TRBD2. Germline CDR1 is SGHRS and CDR2 is YFSETQ. CDR3 length equals 15 residues. Trimming cost V 1 base and J 4 bases; bases outside gene matches: 4.